The next 23 T cell receptor beta chains were all read from a single sample in a study of high-grade serous ovarian cancer treatment subgroups. Tumor tissue was taken before any definitive surgery or chemotherapy was given. Here immunoSEQ multiplex PCR was the method, and the copy in TCRdb shows in-frame clones only, minus some. The sample contains over 2,500 clones, just under 80% of which appear only once. Sample: tumor tissue. The receptors were sampled from a human donor with high-grade serous ovarian cancer.

The chain combines TRBV10-3 with TRBJ2-2; D is undetermined. Per germline, CDR1 ENHRY and CDR2 SYGVKD. The CDR3 is 13 residues long. V lost 11 bases, J lost 0 bases, and 10 bases lay in between. The DNA for the CDR3 is TGTGCCGTGGGTTCTACGAACACCGGGGAGCTGTTTTTT. It is translated as CAVGSTNTGELFF.

This clone appeared a few times. The chain has TRBV19 and TRBJ2-7; a weak D match, TRBD1 (5 bases). Germline values: CDR1 LNHDA, CDR2 SQIVND (reference sequence). The CDR3 has 14 amino acids. V was trimmed by 3 bases and J by 4 bases, leaving 13 bases between them. The CDR3 sequence: CASSIRAGWYEQYF. Here the CDR3 DNA reads TGTGCCAGTAGTATCAGAGCAGGGTGGTACGAGCAGTACTTC.

This chain joins TRBV28 and TRBJ1-4; maybe TRBD1 (5 bases). Deletions cut 3 bases from V and 4 bases from J, with 9 bases between. This CDR3 contains 14 residues. The V gene's germline CDR1 is MDHEN and CDR2 SYDVKM. In DNA form, the CDR3 reads TGTGCCAGCAGTTTGGGGGTTTTTAATGAAAAACTGTTTTTT. This translates into CASSLGVFNEKLFF.

This clone was seen a handful of times. The chain couples TRBV5-1 to TRBJ2-2, with D perhaps TRBD1 (5 bases). Per the germline V gene, CDR1 is SGHRS and CDR2 is YFSETQ. This CDR3 has 14 residues. Trimming removed 6 bases at V and 0 bases at J, with 9 bases between. The CDR3 DNA sequence: TGCGCCAGCATCCAGGACACGAACACCGGGGAGCTGTTTTTT. It encodes CASIQDTNTGELFF.

This chain uses TRBV19 with TRBJ1-2, with unresolved D. V dropped 6 bases and J dropped 4 bases, with 6 bases sitting between them. The CDR3 runs 11 residues. Germline loops: CDR1 LNHDA, CDR2 SQIVND (reference sequence). For the CDR3, the DNA is TGTGCCAGTAGGACGGCCTATGGCTACACCTTC. Translation gives CASRTAYGYTF.

This chain uses TRBV28 with TRBJ2-7, with D perhaps matching TRBD2 (6 bases). The CDR3 extends over 12 amino acids. V shed 5 bases and J shed 9 bases, with 14 bases lying between them. CDR1 is MDHEN and CDR2 is SYDVKM in the germline V gene. The CDR3 protein is CASSRWEVGQYF. The CDR3 DNA is TGTGCCAGCAGTCGTTGGGAGGTCGGGCAGTACTTC.

This rearrangement joins TRBV10-3 to TRBJ1-4; unclear D gene. Germline V gene data show CDR1 as ENHRY and CDR2 as SYGVKD. Between the trimmed V and J ends, which lost 3 bases and 0 bases, there was a span of 14 bases. There are 17 residues in the CDR3. CDR3 protein: CAISDIQSLATNEKLFF. The CDR3 nucleotides are TGTGCCATCAGTGATATCCAGAGTCTGGCAACTAATGAAAAACTGTTTTTT.

The rearrangement joins TRBV7-8 to TRBJ1-5, with D uncertain. Germline V gene lookup returns CDR1 SGHVS and CDR2 FQNEAQ. This CDR3 is built from 15 residues. Between the trimmed V and J ends, which lost 1 base and 2 bases, there was a span of 9 bases. CDR3 residues: CASSLERGGNQPQHF. CDR3 DNA sequence: TGTGCCAGCAGCTTAGAACGCGGGGGCAATCAGCCCCAGCATTTT.

The V gene is TRBV6-6, the J gene TRBJ1-2; 7 bases line up with TRBD1. The V and J ends lost 5 bases and 4 bases, in that order; junction bases with no gene match: 7. The CDR3 length is 14 residues. Germline CDR1 is MNHNY and CDR2 is SVGAGI (reference sequence). CDR3 loop: CASSRRGEGYGYTF. The CDR3 region has the DNA TGTGCCAGCAGTCGCAGGGGGGAGGGCTATGGCTACACCTTC.

The chain couples TRBV14 to TRBJ2-3, with a weak D call TRBD2 (7 bases). Germline loops: CDR1 SGHDN, CDR2 FVKESK. V lost 3 bases and J lost 8, with 9 bases in between. CDR3 length: 12 residues. In DNA, the CDR3 is TGTGCCAGCAGCCAGGGAGGGGGTACGCAGTATTTT. This encodes CASSQGGGTQYF.

This clone was seen once. This sequence joins TRBV6-4 and TRBJ2-3; the match to TRBD2 covers 8 bases. CDR3 length equals 15 residues. Germline trimming cut 2 bases from V and 2 bases from J; bases unmatched to any gene: 3. Looked up from germline, CDR1 is MRHNA and CDR2 is SNTAGT. Here the CDR3 DNA reads TGTGCCAGCAGTGACGGAGCGGGAGACACAGATACGCAGTATTTT. Protein: CASSDGAGDTDTQYF.

The chain is built from TRBV29-1 and TRBJ1-4; tentative D call: TRBD1 (5 bases). CDR1 is SQVTM and CDR2 is ANQGSEA in the germline V gene. This CDR3 is 14 amino acids long. The ends were cut back, 4 bases at V and 2 bases at J, with 11 bases in the middle. The CDR3 region has the DNA TGCAGCGTTGTATCGGGACGGACTAATGAAAAACTGTTTTTT. Its protein is CSVVSGRTNEKLFF.

In this sample, this clone turned up a few times. The rearrangement uses TRBV7-8 and TRBJ1-5; weak D call: TRBD1 (5 bases). Germline assignment: CDR1 SGHVS and CDR2 FQNEAQ. The CDR3 contains 15 residues. The V gene lost 3 bases and the J gene lost 7 bases, with 16 bases spanning the gap. CDR3 protein: CASSLLVGGMQPQHF. The CDR3 DNA follows: TGTGCCAGCAGCTTGCTCGTGGGGGGTATGCAGCCCCAGCATTTT.

This chain uses TRBV5-4 with TRBJ2-1; D is undetermined. CDR1 is SGHNT and CDR2 is YYREEE in the germline V gene (reference sequence). The CDR3 is 16 amino acids. V was shortened by 4 bases and J by 4 bases, with 18 bases between the two germline ends. This CDR3 is CASSARAGGLYNEQFF. In nucleotides, the CDR3 is TGTGCCAGCAGCGCCCGGGCCGGCGGCTTATACAATGAGCAGTTCTTC. Filled out from reference TRBV5-4 and TRBJ2-1, the complete variable domain reads ETGVTQSPTHLIKTRGQQVTLRCSSQSGHNTVSWYQQALGQGPQFIFQYYREEENGRGNFPPRFSGLQFPNYSSELNVNALELDDSALYLCASSARAGGLYNEQFFGPGTRLTVL.

CDR3 region: CASSPAVGMVIQYF. The CDR3 nucleotides read TGTGCCAGCAGTCCAGCGGTGGGTATGGTCATTCAGTACTTC. This chain uses TRBV7-6 with TRBJ2-4; maybe TRBD2 (5 bases). V dropped 6 bases and J dropped 9 bases, with 18 bases sitting between them. The CDR3 contains 14 residues. Germline CDR1 is SGHVS and CDR2 is FNYEAQ.

The V call is TRBV18, the J call TRBJ2-2; 9 bases line up with TRBD2. The CDR3 sequence is 15 residues long. CDR1 is KGHSH, CDR2 LQKENI, per germline. The V and J ends lost 2 bases and 6 bases, in that order; junction bases with no gene match: 4. CDR3 loop: CASSPEIAGAGELFF. The CDR3 bases are TGTGCCAGCTCACCAGAAATAGCGGGAGCCGGGGAGCTGTTTTTT.

This clone was seen more than once but under ten times. V usage is TRBV30 and J usage is TRBJ2-7; D ambiguous. Trimming removed 0 bases from V and 6 bases from J, with 6 bases in between. The CDR3 is made up of 11 amino acids. Germline V lookup: CDR1 GTSNPN, CDR2 SVGIG (reference sequence). Written as DNA, the CDR3 is TGTGCCTGGAGTGTATCCGGCGAGCAGTACTTC. This translates into CAWSVSGEQYF.

The rearrangement joins TRBV2 to TRBJ2-7; 8 positions agree with TRBD1. The V gene end was trimmed by 5 bases and the J gene end by 3 bases; junction bases not matched to a gene: 3. The CDR3 runs to 13 residues. Germline lookup yields CDR1 SNHLY and CDR2 FYNNEI. The CDR3 spells CASSRQGNYEQYF. Here the CDR3 DNA reads TGTGCCAGCAGTCGACAGGGGAACTACGAGCAGTACTTC. Full variable domain (remainder filled in from reference TRBV2 and TRBJ2-7): EPEVTQTPSHQVTQMGQEVILRCVPISNHLYFYWYRQILGQKVEFLVSFYNNEISEKSEIFDDQFSVERPDGSNFTLKIRSTKLEDSAMYFCASSRQGNYEQYFGPGTRLTVT.

The chain couples TRBV28 to TRBJ2-5; perhaps TRBD2 as D (6 bases). Trimming took 5 bases from V and 11 from J, leaving 15 bases between them. There are 12 residues in the CDR3. CDR1 is MDHEN and CDR2 is SYDVKM in the germline V gene. CDR3: CASSRWEVGQYF. The CDR3 nucleotides read TGTGCCAGCAGTCGTTGGGAGGTCGGGCAGTACTTC.

This clone was recorded a few times. The chain carries TRBV19 and TRBJ2-1; D assignment may be TRBD1 or TRBD2 (5 bases each). V lost 7 bases, J lost 7 bases, and 20 bases lay in between. The CDR3 consists of 15 residues. Germline V lookup: CDR1 LNHDA, CDR2 SQIVND (reference sequence). The CDR3 bases are TGTGCCAGTAAAGCGGAACTGGCTCAGGGAAATGAGCAGTTCTTC. It specifies CASKAELAQGNEQFF.

The chain uses TRBV10-3 and TRBJ1-6, with a tentative D call TRBD1 (5 bases). The CDR3 length is 15 residues. V was clipped by 3 bases and J by 2 bases, with 8 bases between them. Germline CDR1 reads ENHRY; CDR2 reads SYGVKD. CDR3 amino acids: CAISDEGAYNSPLHF. CDR3 nucleotide sequence: TGTGCCATCAGTGATGAAGGGGCCTATAATTCACCCCTCCACTTT.

The chain recombines TRBV7-3 with TRBJ1-1, with D unresolved. Germline loops: CDR1 SGHTA, CDR2 FQGTGA. The CDR3 extends over 13 amino acids. V was trimmed by 3 bases and J by 0 bases, leaving 5 bases between them. In nucleotides, the CDR3 is TGTGCCAGCAGCTTCTTTGTGAACACTGAAGCTTTCTTT. Protein sequence: CASSFFVNTEAFF.

This chain links TRBV4-2 with TRBJ2-1; the match to TRBD2 covers 8 bases. Trimming removed 0 bases from V and 5 bases from J; junction bases left unmatched: 6. Germline V gene data show CDR1 as LGHNA and CDR2 as YNFKEQ. This CDR3 comprises 16 residues. The CDR3 nucleotides read TGTGCCAGCAGCCAAGAGGCGACTAGCGCCCACAATGAGCAGTTCTTC. Protein: CASSQEATSAHNEQFF.